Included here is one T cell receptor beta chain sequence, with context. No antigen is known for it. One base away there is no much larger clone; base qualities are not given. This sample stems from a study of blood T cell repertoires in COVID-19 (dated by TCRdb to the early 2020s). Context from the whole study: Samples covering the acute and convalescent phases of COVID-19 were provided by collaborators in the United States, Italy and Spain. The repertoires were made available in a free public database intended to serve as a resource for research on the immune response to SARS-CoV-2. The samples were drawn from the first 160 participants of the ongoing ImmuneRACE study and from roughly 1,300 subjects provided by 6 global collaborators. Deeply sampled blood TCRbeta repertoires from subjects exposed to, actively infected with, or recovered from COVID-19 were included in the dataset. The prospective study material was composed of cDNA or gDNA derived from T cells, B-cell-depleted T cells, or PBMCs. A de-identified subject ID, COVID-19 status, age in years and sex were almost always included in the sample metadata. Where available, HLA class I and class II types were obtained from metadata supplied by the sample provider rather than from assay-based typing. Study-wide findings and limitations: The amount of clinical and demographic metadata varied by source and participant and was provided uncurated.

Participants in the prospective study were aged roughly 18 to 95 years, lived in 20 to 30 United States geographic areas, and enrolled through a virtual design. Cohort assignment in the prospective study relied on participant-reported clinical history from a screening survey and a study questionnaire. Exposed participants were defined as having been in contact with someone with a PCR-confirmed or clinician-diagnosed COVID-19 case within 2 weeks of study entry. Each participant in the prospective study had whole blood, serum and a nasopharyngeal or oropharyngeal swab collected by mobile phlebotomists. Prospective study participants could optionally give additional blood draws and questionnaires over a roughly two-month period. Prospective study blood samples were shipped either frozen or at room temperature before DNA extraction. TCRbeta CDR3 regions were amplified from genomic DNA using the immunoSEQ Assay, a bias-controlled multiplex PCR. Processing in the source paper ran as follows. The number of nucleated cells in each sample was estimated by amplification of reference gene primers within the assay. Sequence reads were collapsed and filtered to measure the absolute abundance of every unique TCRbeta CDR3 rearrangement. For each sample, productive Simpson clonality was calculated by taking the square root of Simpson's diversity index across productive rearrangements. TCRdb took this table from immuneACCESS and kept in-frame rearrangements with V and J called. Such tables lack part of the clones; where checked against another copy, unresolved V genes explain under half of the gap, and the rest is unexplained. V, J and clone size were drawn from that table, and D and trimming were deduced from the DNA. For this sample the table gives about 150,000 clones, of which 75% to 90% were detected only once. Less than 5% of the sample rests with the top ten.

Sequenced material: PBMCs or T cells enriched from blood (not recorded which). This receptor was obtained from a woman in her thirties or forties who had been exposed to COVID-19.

The bases read TGTGCCAGCAGCTTCCCCGGGAGACCAAACACTGAAGCTTTCTTT. The resulting protein is CASSFPGRPNTEAFF. Here the chain combines TRBV11-2 and TRBJ1-1; the D gene cannot be resolved reliably. The germline V gene yields SGHAT for CDR1 and FQNNGV for CDR2. The V and J ends are trimmed by 3 bases and 2 bases, leaving 13 bases between them. Taken from cysteine to phenylalanine, the CDR3 has 15 residues. CDR3 DNA only is kept here, 45 bases in frame from base 1.